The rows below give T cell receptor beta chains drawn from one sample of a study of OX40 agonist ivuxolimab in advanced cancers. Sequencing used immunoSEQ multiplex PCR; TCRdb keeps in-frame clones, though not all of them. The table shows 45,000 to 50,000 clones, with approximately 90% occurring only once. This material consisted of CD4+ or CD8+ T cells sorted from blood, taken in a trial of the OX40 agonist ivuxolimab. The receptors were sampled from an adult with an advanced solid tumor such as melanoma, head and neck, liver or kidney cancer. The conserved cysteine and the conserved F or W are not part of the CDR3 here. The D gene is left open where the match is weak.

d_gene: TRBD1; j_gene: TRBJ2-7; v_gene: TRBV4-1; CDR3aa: ASSVTTTGVGYEQY
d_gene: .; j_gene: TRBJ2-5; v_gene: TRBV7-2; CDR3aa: ASSLFMGGQETQY
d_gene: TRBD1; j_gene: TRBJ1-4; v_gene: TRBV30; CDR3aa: AWSHQGGKLF
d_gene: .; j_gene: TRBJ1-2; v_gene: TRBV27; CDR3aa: ASSTAVSHYGYT
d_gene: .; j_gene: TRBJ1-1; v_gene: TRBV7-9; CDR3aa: ASSRTRDTEAF
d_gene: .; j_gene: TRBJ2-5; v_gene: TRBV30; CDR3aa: AWSESYQETQY
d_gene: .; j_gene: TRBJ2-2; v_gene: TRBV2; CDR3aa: ASSWASGNTGELF
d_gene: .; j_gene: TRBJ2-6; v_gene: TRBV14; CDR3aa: ASSQGQSGANVLT
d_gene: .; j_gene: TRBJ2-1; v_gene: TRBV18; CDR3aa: ASSPNPGTSYNEQF
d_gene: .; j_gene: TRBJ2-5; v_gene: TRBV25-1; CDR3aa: ASSVAEIQETQY
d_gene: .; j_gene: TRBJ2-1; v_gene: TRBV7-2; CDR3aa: ASSLNRGLEYNEQF
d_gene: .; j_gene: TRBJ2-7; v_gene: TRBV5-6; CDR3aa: ASSSRTLTREQY
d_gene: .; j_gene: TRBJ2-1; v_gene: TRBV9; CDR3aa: ASSVEGVTYNEQF
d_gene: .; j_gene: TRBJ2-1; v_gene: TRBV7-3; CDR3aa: ASSSSYPYNEQF
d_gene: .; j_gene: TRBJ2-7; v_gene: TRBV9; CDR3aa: ANSVEGTTYEQY
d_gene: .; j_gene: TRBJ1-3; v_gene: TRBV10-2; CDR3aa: ASRTDFLSGNTIY
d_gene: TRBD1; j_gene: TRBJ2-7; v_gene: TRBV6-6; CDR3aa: ASSYIQGNEQY
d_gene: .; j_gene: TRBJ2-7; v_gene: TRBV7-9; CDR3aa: ASSSLGTGNYEQY
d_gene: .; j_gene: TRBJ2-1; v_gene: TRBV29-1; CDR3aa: SVGARNEQF
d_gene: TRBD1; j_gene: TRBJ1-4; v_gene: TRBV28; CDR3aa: ASSSLTGGGGKLF
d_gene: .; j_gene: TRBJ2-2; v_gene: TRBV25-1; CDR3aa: ASSEGTTTGELF
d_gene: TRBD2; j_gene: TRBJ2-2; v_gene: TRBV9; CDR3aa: ASGLAVDTGELF
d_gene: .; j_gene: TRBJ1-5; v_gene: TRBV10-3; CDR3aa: AISESASRVNQPQH
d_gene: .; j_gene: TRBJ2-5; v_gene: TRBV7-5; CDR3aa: ARSSNPKTISRRTQY
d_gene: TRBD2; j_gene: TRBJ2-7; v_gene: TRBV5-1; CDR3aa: ASSLHGGEQY
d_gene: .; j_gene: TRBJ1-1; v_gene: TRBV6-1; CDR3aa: ASSEGRWTANTEAF
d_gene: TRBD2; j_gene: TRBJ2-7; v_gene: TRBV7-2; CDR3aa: ASSFFPTAGGEQY
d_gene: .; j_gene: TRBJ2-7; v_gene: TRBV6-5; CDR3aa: ASSYLGADLFYEQY